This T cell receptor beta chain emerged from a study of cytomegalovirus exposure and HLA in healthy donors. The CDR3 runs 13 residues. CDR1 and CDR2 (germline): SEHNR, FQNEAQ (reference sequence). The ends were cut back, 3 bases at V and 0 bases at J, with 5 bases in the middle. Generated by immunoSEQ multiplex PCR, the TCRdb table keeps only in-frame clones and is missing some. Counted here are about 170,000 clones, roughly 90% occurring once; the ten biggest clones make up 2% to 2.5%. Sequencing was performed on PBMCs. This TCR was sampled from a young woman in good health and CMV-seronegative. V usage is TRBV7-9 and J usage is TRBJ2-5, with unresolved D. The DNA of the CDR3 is TGTGCCAGCAGCTTCAAATACCAAGAGACCCAGTACTTC. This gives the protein CASSFKYQETQYF.